A selection of T cell receptor delta chains follows, all from one sample in a study of gamma-delta chains in newborns, infants, children. TCRdb redid clone calling on the reads using CATT. The table includes fewer than 14,000 delta-chain clones, around 3% detected once. Sequencing was carried out using blood. The receptors originated from a child who was a newborn, infant or young child, either healthy, febrile or measles-vaccinated (not recorded which). CDR3s include the opening cysteine and the closing phenylalanine or tryptophan. The D gene is left open where the match is weak. The size field is filled for only some rows; it gives once, few, many or a size class.

D,size,J,V,DNA,CDR3
-,few,TRDJ1,TRDV2,TGTGCCTGTGACACCCTAGGAATGGGGCACCGCGAGTACACCGATAAACTCATCTTT,CACDTLGMGHREYTDKLIF
TRDD3,few,TRDJ1,TRDV2,TGTGCCTGTGACCCAGCTGGGGGTAAAGAGAACACCGATAAACTCATCTTT,CACDPAGGKENTDKLIF
TRDD3,few,TRDJ1,TRDV1,TGTGCTCTTGGGGATGCTATGTACGGCCCCCTCCAGACTGGGGGATACGCGAGGAGTGATAAACTCATCTTT,CALGDAMYGPLQTGGYARSDKLIF
TRDD3,few,TRDJ1,TRDV2,TGTGCCTGTGGGTACTGGGGGACATCCGGGACCGATAAACTCATCTTT,CACGYWGTSGTDKLIF
TRDD3,few,TRDJ1,TRDV1,TGTGCTCTTGGGGAAACATATGGGGGGATACGAATCCTCGATCTCCGGTTCACCGATAAACTCATCTTT,CALGETYGGIRILDLRFTDKLIF
TRDD3,medium-sized,TRDJ3,TRDV2,TGTGCCTGTGACCCTACTGGGGGTCACAGCTCCTGGGACACCCGACAGATGTTTTTC,CACDPTGGHSSWDTRQMFF
TRDD3,-,TRDJ1,TRDV3,TGTGCCTTTAGCTATTTTTTTCCCGCCGAGGGATACCGAGGGATCACCGATAAACTCATCTTT,CAFSYFFPAEGYRGITDKLIF
-,few,TRDJ1,TRDV1,TGTGCTCTTGGAACCACAGGGGGACGGATGTACACCGATAAACTCATCTTT,CALGTTGGRMYTDKLIF
-,-,TRDJ1,TRDV1,TGTGCTCTTGGGGAATTGGGTCCTGGGGATCCGCGGTACACCGATAAACTCATCTTT,CALGELGPGDPRYTDKLIF
TRDD3,few,TRDJ3,TRDV2,TGTGCCTGTGATACCCCAGGACTGGGGGATATATTCTCCTGGGACACCCGACAGATGTTTTTC,CACDTPGLGDIFSWDTRQMFF
TRDD3,medium-sized,TRDJ2,TRDV1,TGTGCTCTTGGGGAACGCCCCTATACTGGGGCCGTGGCGGCACAACTCTTCTTT,CALGERPYTGAVAAQLFF
-,few,TRDJ1,TRDV3,TGTGCCTTTGTCGGACTCGATACGGATCACAGCGGCGATAAACTCATCTTT,CAFVGLDTDHSGDKLIF
TRDD3,few,TRDJ1,TRDV2,TGTGCCTGTGACCCTCCTTCGAGGGCTGGGGGATCAACACTCATCTTT,CACDPPSRAGGSTLIF
TRDD3,-,TRDJ1,TRDV1,TGTGCTCTTGGGGAACTGATCGGGGGGGATATAAGACTCATCTTT,CALGELIGGDIRLIF
-,-,TRDJ1,TRDV1,TGTGCTCTTGGGGAACCATCGCCTTTCCCGGGGGGCTACACCGATAAACTCATCTTT,CALGEPSPFPGGYTDKLIF
-,-,TRDJ1,TRDV2,TGTGCCGGGGTGCGGATAGAGTACACCGATAAACTCATCTTT,CAGVRIEYTDKLIF
TRDD3,-,TRDJ3,TRDV2,TGTGCCTGTGACACAGTACTGGGGGCCTCAAGCTCCTGGGACACCCGACAGATGTTTTTC,CACDTVLGASSSWDTRQMFF
TRDD3,-,TRDJ1,TRDV1,TGTGCTCCTGGGGAGCCAATCTGCGAGGGGGATATATGGTCCGATAAACTCATCTTT,CAPGEPICEGDIWSDKLIF
-,few,TRDJ3,TRDV2,TGTGCCTGTGACACCGCGGGGGGGAGCTCCTGGGACACCCGACAGATGTTTTTC,CACDTAGGSSWDTRQMFF
TRDD3,-,TRDJ1,TRDV2,TGTGCCTGTGACACCGTCTCGAGTCCTTCCTCGATTCTGGGGGATGAACTCATCTTT,CACDTVSSPSSILGDELIF
TRDD3,few,TRDJ1,TRDV1,TGTGCTCTTGGGAACCTACAAAGGTCCCCCACTGGGGGCCCCGGGTATAAACTCATCTTT,CALGNLQRSPTGGPGYKLIF
TRDD3,few,TRDJ1,TRDV1,TGTGCTCTTGGGGAACGGGACATCCTTGGGGGATATACCGATAAACTCATCTTT,CALGERDILGGYTDKLIF
TRDD3,-,TRDJ1,TRDV2,TGTGCCTGTGACACCGTGGGGGATAACGGTAAACTCATCTTT,CACDTVGDNGKLIF
TRDD3,-,TRDJ1,TRDV1,TGTGCTCTTGGGGAACTTCCAGGGCCTGTACATACTGGGGATCCGGGTAAACTCATCTTT,CALGELPGPVHTGDPGKLIF
-,few,TRDJ3,TRDV2,TGTGCCTGTGACACGGTGGGCCTAAGCTCCTGGGACACCCGACAGATGTTTTTC,CACDTVGLSSWDTRQMFF
-,few,TRDJ3,TRDV2,TGTGCCTGTGACACCGTTCAGGATCCAACCTGGGACACCAGACAGATGTTTTTC,CACDTVQDPTWDTRQMFF
TRDD3,-,TRDJ3,TRDV2,TGTGCCTGTGAGTCCCTCTTACTGGGGGATCCCTGGGACACCCGACAGATGTTTTTC,CACESLLLGDPWDTRQMFF
TRDD3,-,TRDJ1,TRDV2,TGTGCCTGTGACACCGTTGATCTGGGGGATCGATCCGATAAACTCATCTTT,CACDTVDLGDRSDKLIF
TRDD3,few,TRDJ1,TRDV2,TGTGCCTGTGACACCCTACTACTGGGGGGGTCCCCCGATAAACTCATCTTT,CACDTLLLGGSPDKLIF
TRDD3,medium-sized,TRDJ1,TRDV2,TGTGCCTGTGACAATTTGGGGGGAGGGGGATTGGCCCACCGCGAGTTCACCGATAAACTCATCTTT,CACDNLGGGGLAHREFTDKLIF
-,few,TRDJ1,TRDV1,TGTGCTCTTGGGGAACATACGCCCCTCCATCCGGGGGTCAGGTACACCGATAAACTCATCTTT,CALGEHTPLHPGVRYTDKLIF
-,-,TRDJ1,TRDV1,TGTGCTCTTGGGGAGCTTGGGCCTCCGGATAAACTCATCTTT,CALGELGPPDKLIF
TRDD3,-,TRDJ1,TRDV1,TGTGCTCTTGGGGAATACCACCTTCCTCGACCTTCCCCGCTGGGGGATACAAGGCTCATCTTT,CALGEYHLPRPSPLGDTRLIF
-,-,TRDJ1,TRDV1,TGTGCTCTTGGGGAACCTTACTTCACCGCCGCCGATAAACCCATCTTT,CALGEPYFTAADKPIF
-,medium-sized,TRDJ1,TRDV1,TGTGCTCTTGGGGAGAAAGCTTTCCCCACATATTACACCGATAAACTCATCTTT,CALGEKAFPTYYTDKLIF
-,-,TRDJ1,TRDV1,TGTGCTCTTGGGGCCTACTACGACCGGGGGACCTACAACACCGATAAACTCATCTTT,CALGAYYDRGTYNTDKLIF
-,few,TRDJ1,TRDV2,TGTGCCTGTGTAGAACTTCCTTCGCAGGTACGGGGCCCGTACACCGATAAACTCATCTTT,CACVELPSQVRGPYTDKLIF
TRDD3,-,TRDJ3,TRDV2,TGTGCCTGTGACACCGTACTGGGGGATACCCATCACTCCTGGGACACCCGACAGATGTTTTTC,CACDTVLGDTHHSWDTRQMFF
TRDD3,few,TRDJ1,TRDV3,TGTGCCTTCGCGGCTCACGACGTACTGGGGGATATTACCCACGTCTTGACCGATAAACTCATCTTT,CAFAAHDVLGDITHVLTDKLIF
TRDD3,medium-sized,TRDJ1,TRDV1,TGTGCTCTTGGGGCGACCTTCCCGTACTGGGGGATACTCGACGATAAACTCATCTTT,CALGATFPYWGILDDKLIF
-,few,TRDJ1,TRDV1,TGTGCTCTTGGGGAAAATCCATACTCGGGGGGGGGAACATACACCGATAAACTTATCTTT,CALGENPYSGGGTYTDKLIF
TRDD3,-,TRDJ1,TRDV2,TGTGCCTGTGGCACCGTTGGGGGATCCGATAAACTCATCTTT,CACGTVGGSDKLIF
TRDD3,few,TRDJ2,TRDV2,TGTGCCTGTGACCATCTGGGGGATACACCCCCGACAGCACAACTCTTCTTT,CACDHLGDTPPTAQLFF
-,few,TRDJ1,TRDV1,TGTGCTCTTGGGGCCATCTTCCGTGGTCCTTGGGACACCGATAAACTCATCTTT,CALGAIFRGPWDTDKLIF
TRDD3,medium-sized,TRDJ1,TRDV2,TGTGCCTGTGACTCTCTGGGGGATAGCGGCCCATACACCGATAAACTCATCTTT,CACDSLGDSGPYTDKLIF
TRDD3,few,TRDJ3,TRDV2,TGTGCCTGTGACACCGTACTGGGGGATCATTCCTGGGACACCCGACAGATGTTTTTC,CACDTVLGDHSWDTRQMFF
-,medium-sized,TRDJ1,TRDV1,TGTGCTCTTGGGGAAGCCGGGGGACCTCAGTACACCGATAAACTCATCTTT,CALGEAGGPQYTDKLIF
TRDD3,few,TRDJ1,TRDV1,TGTGCTCTTGGGGAACTACCCCTGGTCTGGGGGATACGCTACACCGATAAACTCATCTTT,CALGELPLVWGIRYTDKLIF
TRDD3,-,TRDJ1,TRDV1,TGTGCTCTTGGGGAACTACTGGGATACGCGATCGGGTTTACCGATAAACTCATCTTT,CALGELLGYAIGFTDKLIF